These T cell receptor beta chains were read from a single sample in a study of blood T cell repertoires in COVID-19. The repertoire was sequenced with immunoSEQ multiplex PCR; TCRdb's copy has only in-frame clones and lacks some. The table shows over 200,000 clones, with approximately 84% occurring only once. The specimen sequenced was peripheral blood. The receptor set was obtained from an elderly woman with COVID-19, enrolled during active disease. The CDR3 runs from the conserved cysteine through the conserved F or W. A D gene is named only where the DNA matches it firmly. The size of a clone is reported for some rows only, either as once, few or many, or as a class for expanded clones.

j_call v_call cdr3_length d_call clone_size cdr3_aa cdr3_nt
TRBJ1-6 TRBV5-1 15 NA NA CASTPNVGADSPLHF TGCGCCAGCACCCCTAACGTGGGGGCTGATTCACCCCTCCACTTT
TRBJ2-5 TRBV5-6 13 NA NA CASSFRGQETQYF TGTGCCAGCAGCTTCAGGGGTCAAGAGACCCAGTACTTC
TRBJ2-3 TRBV5-1 15 NA NA CASFDPRGGTDTQYF TGCGCCAGCTTTGATCCCCGGGGTGGCACAGATACGCAGTATTTT
TRBJ2-3 TRBV5-5 14 NA NA CASSPRQRTDTQYF TGTGCCAGCAGCCCCCGACAGAGGACAGATACGCAGTATTTT
TRBJ2-3 TRBV2 15 NA once CASKLDLEGTDTQYF TGTGCCAGCAAACTCGACTTAGAGGGCACAGATACGCAGTATTTT
TRBJ1-2 TRBV6-1 14 TRBD1 NA CASSEVQTGKGYTF TGTGCCAGCAGTGAAGTTCAGACAGGGAAGGGCTACACCTTC
TRBJ1-1 TRBV5-1 14 NA NA CASSATPGNTEAFF TGCGCCAGCAGCGCGACGCCAGGGAACACTGAAGCTTTCTTT
TRBJ1-5 TRBV4-1 13 NA NA CASSSLVSQPQHF TGCGCCAGCAGTAGCTTAGTGTCTCAGCCCCAGCATTTT
TRBJ1-2 TRBV10-1 13 TRBD1 NA CASNPTGENGYTF TGCGCCAGCAACCCGACAGGGGAGAATGGCTACACCTTC
TRBJ2-1 TRBV6-6 16 NA once CASSSPTTYTYNEQFF TGTGCCAGCAGTTCCCCTACTACATATACCTACAATGAGCAGTTCTTC
TRBJ2-3 TRBV9 17 TRBD2 NA CASTPGLAGVRTDTQYF TGTGCCAGTACGCCAGGGCTAGCGGGAGTCAGGACAGATACGCAGTATTTT
TRBJ1-1 TRBV6-6 12 NA NA CASSQRTIRAFF TGTGCCAGCAGTCAGAGGACAATTCGGGCTTTCTTT
TRBJ1-3 TRBV5-1 14 TRBD1 NA CASSLGTGGNTIYF TGCGCCAGCAGCCTCGGGACAGGCGGAAACACCATATATTTT
TRBJ1-4 TRBV3-1/TRBV3-2 17 TRBD1 NA CASSLNLGTGLNEKLFF TGTGCCAGCAGCCTTAACCTGGGGACAGGACTTAATGAAAAACTGTTTTTT
TRBJ1-2 TRBV27 13 TRBD1 NA CASSLRQGNGYTF TGTGCCAGCAGTCTAAGACAGGGGAATGGCTACACCTTC
TRBJ1-3 TRBV7-8 20 TRBD1 NA CASSLVGTGPRGHSGNTIYF TGTGCCAGCAGCTTAGTAGGGACAGGGCCCCGCGGGCACTCTGGAAACACCATATATTTT
TRBJ2-5 TRBV5-1 14 TRBD2 NA CASSWSGGRETQYF TGCGCCAGCAGCTGGTCGGGGGGACGGGAGACCCAGTACTTC
TRBJ1-6 TRBV10-1 13 NA NA CASPAVGDSPLHF TGCGCCAGCCCTGCCGTGGGCGACTCACCCCTCCACTTT
TRBJ2-1 TRBV11-2 14 TRBD1 NA CASSFVQGENEQFF TGTGCCAGCAGCTTCGTCCAGGGGGAGAATGAGCAGTTCTTC
TRBJ1-1 TRBV5-5 15 NA once CASSLTAGSNTEAFF TGTGCCAGCAGCTTGACCGCAGGGTCGAACACTGAAGCTTTCTTT
TRBJ2-1 TRBV6-5 14 NA NA CASSPGSSYNEQFF TGTGCCAGCAGCCCGGGTAGCTCCTACAATGAGCAGTTCTTC
TRBJ1-1 TRBV18 16 NA NA CASSPGAVGGSTEAFF TGTGCCAGCTCACCAGGCGCGGTGGGAGGGAGCACTGAAGCTTTCTTT
TRBJ2-5 TRBV6-5 14 NA many CATTPGPAGETQYF TGTGCCACGACACCGGGACCCGCGGGGGAGACCCAGTACTTC
TRBJ1-2 TRBV10-3 15 NA NA CAAQGQIDPSYGYTF TGTGCCGCTCAGGGCCAAATCGACCCCTCTTATGGCTACACCTTC
TRBJ1-1 TRBV7-3 14 TRBD1 NA CASSSGTGETEAFF TGTGCCAGCAGCTCCGGGACAGGGGAGACTGAAGCTTTCTTT
TRBJ1-2 TRBV27 13 NA NA CASRSLLRYGYTF TGTGCCAGCAGATCCCTTCTAAGATATGGCTACACCTTC
TRBJ1-1 TRBV12-5 14 TRBD1 NA CASGLGQGGTEAFF TGTGCTAGTGGTTTAGGACAGGGAGGAACTGAAGCTTTCTTT
TRBJ2-3 TRBV7-3 14 TRBD1 NA CASSLTGSPDTQYF TGTGCCAGCAGCTTGACAGGGTCGCCAGATACGCAGTATTTT
TRBJ1-2 TRBV19 15 NA few CASTPSAQGRYGYTF TGTGCCAGTACCCCATCAGCCCAGGGGCGATATGGCTACACCTTC
TRBJ1-1 TRBV2 11 NA NA CASSVGTEAFF TGTGCCAGCAGTGTAGGGACAGAAGCTTTCTTT
TRBJ1-1 TRBV6-5 12 NA NA CASSNPVTEAFF TGTGCCAGCAGCAATCCTGTTACAGAGGCTTTCTTT
TRBJ2-3 TRBV19 12 NA once CASTHLTGTQYF TGTGCCAGTACCCACCTTACTGGTACGCAGTATTTT
TRBJ1-5 TRBV28 16 TRBD1 NA CASSSPGGGGNQPQHF TGTGCCAGCAGTTCCCCAGGGGGCGGGGGCAATCAGCCCCAGCATTTT
TRBJ1-1 TRBV7-2 15 NA NA CASSLGGGWRKEAFF TGTGCCAGCAGCTTAGGAGGCGGATGGAGGAAGGAAGCTTTCTTT
TRBJ2-1 TRBV27 14 NA NA CASSFGGLYNEQFF TGTGCCAGCAGTTTTGGCGGCCTCTACAATGAGCAGTTCTTC
TRBJ1-2 TRBV7-9 14 NA NA CASSLGQTLDGYTF TGTGCCAGCAGCTTAGGACAGACCTTGGATGGCTACACCTTC
TRBJ2-1 TRBV11-1 15 NA NA CASSSTRVSVNEQFF TGTGCCAGCAGCTCCACGAGGGTTTCGGTCAATGAGCAGTTCTTC
TRBJ2-1 TRBV7-7 15 TRBD2 few CASSPAGGTRGEQFF TGTGCTAGCAGCCCGGCGGGGGGGACGCGCGGAGAGCAGTTCTTC
TRBJ1-2 TRBV5-8 14 TRBD1 NA CASSLATGDYGYTF TGTGCCAGCAGCTTGGCGACAGGGGACTATGGCTACACCTTC
TRBJ1-2 TRBV6-5 14 TRBD1 NA CASSRGQGHYGYTF TGTGCCAGCAGTAGGGGACAGGGCCACTATGGCTACACCTTC
TRBJ1-1 TRBV18 14 NA NA CASSPRTVGTEAFF TGTGCCAGCTCACCAAGGACAGTTGGCACTGAAGCTTTCTTT
TRBJ1-2 TRBV10-3 14 NA NA CAISEQGAVHGYTF TGTGCCATCAGTGAACAGGGTGCAGTTCATGGCTACACCTTC
TRBJ2-2 TRBV7-2 14 TRBD1 few CASSWTGVSGELFF TGTGCCAGCAGCTGGACAGGGGTCTCCGGGGAGCTGTTTTTT
TRBJ2-2 TRBV20-1 14 NA few CSASRERVTGELFF TGCAGTGCTAGTAGGGAGCGGGTCACCGGGGAGCTGTTTTTT
TRBJ1-2 TRBV12-3/TRBV12-4 12 TRBD1 NA CASSPSQGASTF TGTGCCAGCAGCCCGTCCCAGGGGGCTAGCACCTTC
TRBJ1-2 TRBV6-1 16 NA NA CASSEAPGRLGVGYTF TGTGCCAGCAGTGAAGCCCCGGGGAGGTTAGGGGTTGGCTACACCTTC
TRBJ1-3 TRBV6-5 15 NA NA CASVSQRVSGNTIYF TGTGCCAGCGTTTCGCAGAGGGTTTCTGGAAACACCATATATTTT
TRBJ1-4 TRBV7-7 15 NA NA CASSLSTGPGGKLFF TGTGCTAGCAGCTTATCTACAGGGCCGGGCGGAAAACTGTTTTTT
TRBJ1-2 TRBV18 14 NA NA CASSPQGGGYGYTF TGTGCCAGCTCACCACAAGGGGGTGGCTATGGCTACACCTTC
TRBJ2-1 TRBV10-3 14 TRBD2 NA CATQGSGSNNEQFF TGTGCCACCCAGGGGAGCGGGAGTAACAATGAGCAGTTCTTC
TRBJ1-5 TRBV24-1 13 TRBD1 NA CATGTVGGQPQHF TGTGCCACTGGGACAGTGGGGGGTCAGCCCCAGCATTTT
TRBJ2-1 TRBV6-5 14 TRBD2 NA CASSSTSGPWQQFF TGTGCCAGCAGCTCAACTAGCGGGCCTTGGCAGCAGTTCTTC
TRBJ2-7 TRBV5-6 14 TRBD1 once CASSLAGGMYEQYF TGTGCCAGCAGCTTGGCAGGGGGCATGTACGAGCAGTACTTC
TRBJ1-1 TRBV14 15 TRBD1 NA CASSPTQGRNTEAFF TGTGCCAGCAGCCCGACACAGGGGAGGAACACTGAAGCTTTCTTT
TRBJ2-7 TRBV27 11 NA NA CASLGGREQYF TGTGCCAGCCTTGGAGGGCGGGAGCAGTACTTC
TRBJ2-1 TRBV2 16 TRBD2 NA CASSEANTAGEVGRFF TGTGCCAGCAGTGAAGCGAACACAGCGGGGGAGGTAGGTCGGTTCTTC
TRBJ1-3 TRBV25-1 14 NA NA CASPTGFSGNTIYF TGTGCCAGCCCGACAGGTTTTTCTGGAAACACCATATATTTT
TRBJ2-2 TRBV11-3 15 NA few CASSAGTRVHGELFF TGTGCCAGCAGCGCTGGGACACGGGTCCACGGGGAGCTGTTTTTT
TRBJ2-5 TRBV28 16 NA NA CASSLQGLTEQETQYF TGTGCCAGCAGTTTACAGGGGCTGACCGAACAAGAGACCCAGTACTTC